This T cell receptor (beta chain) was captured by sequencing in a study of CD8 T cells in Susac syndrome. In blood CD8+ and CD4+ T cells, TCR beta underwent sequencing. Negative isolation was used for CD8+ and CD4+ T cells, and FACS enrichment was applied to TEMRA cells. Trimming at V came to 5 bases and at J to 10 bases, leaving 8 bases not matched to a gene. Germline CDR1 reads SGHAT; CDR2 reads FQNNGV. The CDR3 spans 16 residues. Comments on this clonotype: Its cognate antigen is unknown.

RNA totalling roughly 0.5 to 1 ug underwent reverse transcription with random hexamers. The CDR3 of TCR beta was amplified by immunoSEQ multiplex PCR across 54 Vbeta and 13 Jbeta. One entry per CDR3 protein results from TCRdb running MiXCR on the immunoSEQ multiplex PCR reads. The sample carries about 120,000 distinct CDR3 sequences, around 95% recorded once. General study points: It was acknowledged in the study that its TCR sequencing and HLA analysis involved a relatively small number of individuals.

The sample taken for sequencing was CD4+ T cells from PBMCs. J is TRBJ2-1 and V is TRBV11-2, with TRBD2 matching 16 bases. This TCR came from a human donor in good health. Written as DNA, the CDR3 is TGTGCCAGCAGCCCCCGCCCGGGACTAGCGGGAGGGGAGCAGTTCTTC. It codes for CASSPRPGLAGGEQFF.